These T cell receptor beta chains were read from a single sample in a study of CD4 T cells in relation to SARS-CoV-2 and coronaviruses. Sequencing was performed with immunoSEQ multiplex PCR; in TCRdb, only in-frame clones are kept and a portion is missing. Among tens of thousands of clones, 80% to 90% were seen once, and the ten largest hold around 3.3%. The sequencing sample was made of memory CD4+ T cells from PBMCs. These receptors all stem from an adult with COVID-19. CDR3s include the opening cysteine and the closing phenylalanine or tryptophan. Fields, in order: clone size, V gene, D gene, J gene, CDR3 length, CDR3 DNA, CDR3 protein. D genes are given only for firm matches. Clone size is stated in some rows and not others, as once, few, many or a class when expanded.

clone size: NA
V gene: TRBV28
D gene: TRBD1
J gene: TRBJ1-3
CDR3 length: 16
CDR3 DNA: TGTGCCAGCAGTTCACCAGGGGGCTCGGTCGGAAACACCATATATTTT
CDR3 protein: CASSSPGGSVGNTIYF

clone size: once
V gene: TRBV28
D gene: NA
J gene: TRBJ1-5
CDR3 length: 14
CDR3 DNA: TGTGCCAGTAGTTTATTGGGCAGGACGCAGCCCCAGCATTTT
CDR3 protein: CASSLLGRTQPQHF

clone size: NA
V gene: TRBV6-4
D gene: NA
J gene: TRBJ2-3
CDR3 length: 14
CDR3 DNA: TGTGCCAGCAGTGACTCTGGCCGCACAGATACGCAGTATTTT
CDR3 protein: CASSDSGRTDTQYF

clone size: NA
V gene: TRBV6-4
D gene: TRBD2
J gene: TRBJ2-1
CDR3 length: 16
CDR3 DNA: TGTGCCAGCAGTGGGGGGACTAGCGGGAGGGCCAATGAGCAGTTCTTC
CDR3 protein: CASSGGTSGRANEQFF

clone size: NA
V gene: TRBV30
D gene: NA
J gene: TRBJ1-2
CDR3 length: 12
CDR3 DNA: TGTGCCTGGAGTCCACTGGACTATGGCTACACCTTC
CDR3 protein: CAWSPLDYGYTF

clone size: NA
V gene: TRBV18
D gene: NA
J gene: TRBJ1-2
CDR3 length: 18
CDR3 DNA: TGTGCCAGCTCACCCATTCTAGCAATGGGGGGACTTACCTATGGCTACACCTTC
CDR3 protein: CASSPILAMGGLTYGYTF

clone size: NA
V gene: TRBV5-4
D gene: TRBD2
J gene: TRBJ2-2
CDR3 length: 15
CDR3 DNA: TGTGCCAGCAGCTTGAAGGCGGGAGGTCACGGGGAGCTGTTTTTT
CDR3 protein: CASSLKAGGHGELFF

clone size: few
V gene: TRBV5-1
D gene: NA
J gene: TRBJ2-1
CDR3 length: 14
CDR3 DNA: TGCGCCAGCAGGCGGGGAGAAGGCTACAATGAGCAGTTCTTC
CDR3 protein: CASRRGEGYNEQFF

clone size: NA
V gene: TRBV6-5
D gene: NA
J gene: TRBJ1-5
CDR3 length: 14
CDR3 DNA: TGTGCCAGCAGGGTACGGGGGATGGGTTCGCCCCAGCATTTT
CDR3 protein: CASRVRGMGSPQHF

clone size: NA
V gene: TRBV7-2
D gene: NA
J gene: TRBJ2-3
CDR3 length: 13
CDR3 DNA: TGTGCCAGCAGCTTAAGCGGCACAGATACGCAGTATTTT
CDR3 protein: CASSLSGTDTQYF

clone size: once
V gene: TRBV5-6
D gene: NA
J gene: TRBJ2-5
CDR3 length: 14
CDR3 DNA: TGTGCCAGCAGCTCATCCGGGACCCCCATGGCCCAGTACTTC
CDR3 protein: CASSSSGTPMAQYF

clone size: NA
V gene: TRBV5-5
D gene: TRBD2
J gene: TRBJ2-7
CDR3 length: 18
CDR3 DNA: TGTGCCAGCAGCTTGAGGGGGGAGACTAGCGGGAGCTCCTACGAGCAGTACTTC
CDR3 protein: CASSLRGETSGSSYEQYF

clone size: once
V gene: TRBV21-1
D gene: NA
J gene: TRBJ1-2
CDR3 length: 17
CDR3 DNA: TGTGCCAGCAGACACCACCCTAAGGCGGAACCAAACTATGGCTACACCTTC
CDR3 protein: CASRHHPKAEPNYGYTF

clone size: NA
V gene: TRBV19
D gene: NA
J gene: TRBJ2-1
CDR3 length: 17
CDR3 DNA: TGTGCCAGTAGTATAGATCGGGACGGGAGCTCCTACAATGAGCAGTTCTTC
CDR3 protein: CASSIDRDGSSYNEQFF

clone size: NA
V gene: TRBV5-1
D gene: NA
J gene: TRBJ2-1
CDR3 length: 14
CDR3 DNA: TGCGCCAGCAGCTTGGGGGACTCGTCGGATGAGCAGTTCTTC
CDR3 protein: CASSLGDSSDEQFF

clone size: NA
V gene: TRBV30
D gene: NA
J gene: TRBJ1-1
CDR3 length: 12
CDR3 DNA: TGTGCCTGGAGTAGGGAGTCCACTGAAGCTTTCTTT
CDR3 protein: CAWSRESTEAFF

clone size: NA
V gene: TRBV14
D gene: TRBD1
J gene: TRBJ1-5
CDR3 length: 17
CDR3 DNA: TGTGCCAGCAGCCAAGTGGGAGAACAGGGGCCCAATCAGCCCCAGCATTTT
CDR3 protein: CASSQVGEQGPNQPQHF

clone size: few
V gene: TRBV6-2/TRBV6-3
D gene: TRBD2
J gene: TRBJ2-7
CDR3 length: 16
CDR3 DNA: TGTGCCAGCAGTTACGAGCCCCGGACTAGCTTTTACGAGCAGTACTTC
CDR3 protein: CASSYEPRTSFYEQYF

clone size: NA
V gene: TRBV18
D gene: TRBD1
J gene: TRBJ1-6
CDR3 length: 17
CDR3 DNA: TGTGCCAGCTCACCAAAGGGACAGGGATCCAGGAATTCACCCCTCCACTTT
CDR3 protein: CASSPKGQGSRNSPLHF

clone size: NA
V gene: TRBV11-3
D gene: TRBD2
J gene: TRBJ2-1
CDR3 length: 15
CDR3 DNA: TGTGCCAGCAGCTCCCGGGAGGGCCCCTACAATGAGCAGTTCTTC
CDR3 protein: CASSSREGPYNEQFF

clone size: NA
V gene: TRBV5-1
D gene: NA
J gene: TRBJ2-7
CDR3 length: 14
CDR3 DNA: TGCGCCAGCAGCTTCCAGGAGGACGCCTACGAGCAGTACTTC
CDR3 protein: CASSFQEDAYEQYF

clone size: NA
V gene: TRBV14
D gene: NA
J gene: TRBJ2-3
CDR3 length: 16
CDR3 DNA: TGTGCCAGCAGCCCATCGGGGTTGGGGGCCGCAGATACGCAGTATTTT
CDR3 protein: CASSPSGLGAADTQYF

clone size: NA
V gene: TRBV7-9
D gene: TRBD2
J gene: TRBJ2-1
CDR3 length: 15
CDR3 DNA: TGTGCCAGCAGCTTAGCTATAGCGGGAGGGCCTGATGAGTTCTTC
CDR3 protein: CASSLAIAGGPDEFF

clone size: NA
V gene: TRBV30
D gene: NA
J gene: TRBJ2-2
CDR3 length: 13
CDR3 DNA: TGTGCCTGGAGCGAGGAAAGCGCCGGGGAGCTGTTTTTT
CDR3 protein: CAWSEESAGELFF

clone size: NA
V gene: TRBV5-6
D gene: NA
J gene: TRBJ2-1
CDR3 length: 16
CDR3 DNA: TGTGCCAGCAGCTTTTTTGGGCAGAGTCTTTACAATGAGCAGTTCTTC
CDR3 protein: CASSFFGQSLYNEQFF

clone size: NA
V gene: TRBV28
D gene: NA
J gene: TRBJ1-6
CDR3 length: 15
CDR3 DNA: TGTGCCAGCAATCAGGGCCCCTCCTATAATTCACCCCTCCACTTT
CDR3 protein: CASNQGPSYNSPLHF

clone size: NA
V gene: TRBV5-5
D gene: NA
J gene: TRBJ1-4
CDR3 length: 15
CDR3 DNA: TGTGCCAGCAGCGTCCGGGACCCAACTAATGAAAAACTGTTTTTT
CDR3 protein: CASSVRDPTNEKLFF

clone size: NA
V gene: TRBV10-3
D gene: NA
J gene: TRBJ2-1
CDR3 length: 17
CDR3 DNA: TGTGCCATCAGTGAGAGAAGGACAGCGAGCTCCTACAATGAGCAGTTCTTC
CDR3 protein: CAISERRTASSYNEQFF

clone size: NA
V gene: TRBV5-1
D gene: NA
J gene: TRBJ1-1
CDR3 length: 11
CDR3 DNA: TGCGCCAGCAGTTCGGACGCTGAAGCTTTCTTT
CDR3 protein: CASSSDAEAFF

clone size: NA
V gene: TRBV7-3
D gene: TRBD2
J gene: TRBJ2-7
CDR3 length: 16
CDR3 DNA: TGTGCCAGCAGCTTTCCCTCGTCGGGAGGATGCTACGAGCAGTACTTC
CDR3 protein: CASSFPSSGGCYEQYF

clone size: once
V gene: TRBV11-2
D gene: TRBD1
J gene: TRBJ1-3
CDR3 length: 15
CDR3 DNA: TGTGCCAGCAGCTTAGCCGGGACAGGAGGAAACACCATATATTTT
CDR3 protein: CASSLAGTGGNTIYF

clone size: NA
V gene: TRBV7-9
D gene: NA
J gene: TRBJ2-3
CDR3 length: 15
CDR3 DNA: TGTGCCAGCAGCCCACGAGACCTCCACACAGATACGCAGTATTTT
CDR3 protein: CASSPRDLHTDTQYF

clone size: NA
V gene: TRBV5-1
D gene: NA
J gene: TRBJ2-7
CDR3 length: 10
CDR3 DNA: TGCGCCAGCTCAAGTAACGAGCAGTACTTC
CDR3 protein: CASSSNEQYF

clone size: NA
V gene: TRBV27
D gene: TRBD1
J gene: TRBJ2-7
CDR3 length: 14
CDR3 DNA: TGTGCCAGCAGTTTCGGACAGGGGGGATCCGAGCAGTACTTC
CDR3 protein: CASSFGQGGSEQYF

clone size: NA
V gene: TRBV28
D gene: TRBD2
J gene: TRBJ2-7
CDR3 length: 15
CDR3 DNA: TGTGCCAGCAATTCCCCCAGCGGGAGGTCAAACGAGCAGTACTTC
CDR3 protein: CASNSPSGRSNEQYF

clone size: NA
V gene: TRBV18
D gene: TRBD2
J gene: TRBJ2-2
CDR3 length: 14
CDR3 DNA: TGTGCCAGCTCACTCCAGCGGGAGTCGGGGGAGCTGTTTTTT
CDR3 protein: CASSLQRESGELFF

clone size: NA
V gene: TRBV6-6
D gene: NA
J gene: TRBJ2-3
CDR3 length: 13
CDR3 DNA: TGTGCCAGCACCCCTCCCGGTGAAGATACGCAGTATTTT
CDR3 protein: CASTPPGEDTQYF

clone size: NA
V gene: TRBV19
D gene: NA
J gene: TRBJ1-1
CDR3 length: 13
CDR3 DNA: TGTGCCAGTAGTTTCCGACAGAACACTGAAGCTTTCTTT
CDR3 protein: CASSFRQNTEAFF

clone size: NA
V gene: TRBV10-3
D gene: NA
J gene: TRBJ1-3
CDR3 length: 15
CDR3 DNA: TGTGCCATCAGTGAAAGGGGATCCTCTGGAAACACCATATATTTT
CDR3 protein: CAISERGSSGNTIYF

clone size: NA
V gene: TRBV6-5
D gene: NA
J gene: TRBJ2-7
CDR3 length: 11
CDR3 DNA: TGTGCCAGCAGCCAGATCTACGAGCAGTACTTC
CDR3 protein: CASSQIYEQYF

clone size: once
V gene: TRBV5-4
D gene: NA
J gene: TRBJ2-1
CDR3 length: 18
CDR3 DNA: TGTGCCAGCACCTTAGGGGCAACGAGCGGACTCTCCTACAATGAGCAGTTCTTC
CDR3 protein: CASTLGATSGLSYNEQFF

clone size: few
V gene: TRBV13
D gene: NA
J gene: TRBJ2-2
CDR3 length: 17
CDR3 DNA: TGTGCCAGCAGCTCTATTCCGGGGCTTCCGGACACCGGGGAGCTGTTTTTT
CDR3 protein: CASSSIPGLPDTGELFF

clone size: NA
V gene: TRBV3-1/TRBV3-2
D gene: NA
J gene: TRBJ2-7
CDR3 length: 15
CDR3 DNA: TGTGCCAGCAGCCAAGGGGGGAGAAACCCCTACGAGCAGTACTTC
CDR3 protein: CASSQGGRNPYEQYF

clone size: NA
V gene: TRBV7-9
D gene: TRBD1
J gene: TRBJ2-5
CDR3 length: 16
CDR3 DNA: TGTGCCAGCAGCTCACCGGACAGGGGGCTTAGGGAGACCCAGTACTTC
CDR3 protein: CASSSPDRGLRETQYF

clone size: NA
V gene: TRBV6-2/TRBV6-3
D gene: NA
J gene: TRBJ2-1
CDR3 length: 16
CDR3 DNA: TGTGCCAGCAGTTACTCGGTGCAGGGGGGCTACAATGAGCAGTTCTTC
CDR3 protein: CASSYSVQGGYNEQFF

clone size: few
V gene: TRBV21-1
D gene: NA
J gene: TRBJ2-5
CDR3 length: 14
CDR3 DNA: TGTGCCAGCAGCAAACTTGAGTACCAAGAGACCCAGTACTTC
CDR3 protein: CASSKLEYQETQYF

clone size: NA
V gene: TRBV4-3
D gene: NA
J gene: TRBJ2-1
CDR3 length: 16
CDR3 DNA: TGCGCCAGCAGCCAAGAACAACGCGGGTCCTACAATGAGCAGTTCTTC
CDR3 protein: CASSQEQRGSYNEQFF

clone size: NA
V gene: TRBV30
D gene: TRBD1
J gene: TRBJ1-2
CDR3 length: 16
CDR3 DNA: TGTGCCTGGGCCGGGACAGGGCACCCCCGGGGATATGGCTACACCTTC
CDR3 protein: CAWAGTGHPRGYGYTF